These T cell receptor beta chains were read from a single sample in a study of blood T cell repertoires in COVID-19. Only in-frame clones appear in the TCRdb table, and some are missing; sequencing was by immunoSEQ multiplex PCR. The table lists about 270,000 clones, about 90% of them singletons. The sequencing input was PBMCs or T cells enriched from blood (not recorded which). Every receptor here comes from a woman in her twenties or thirties with acute COVID-19. CDR3s include the opening cysteine and the closing phenylalanine or tryptophan. Each record gives: J gene, D gene, V gene, CDR3 DNA, CDR3 protein. A D gene is named only where the DNA matches it firmly.

j_call: TRBJ2-5
d_call: .
v_call: TRBV11-2
cdr3_nt: TGTGCCAGCAGCTTAAGTGGAGGGATGAAGACCCAGTACTTC
cdr3_aa: CASSLSGGMKTQYF

j_call: TRBJ2-1
d_call: TRBD2
v_call: TRBV2
cdr3_nt: TGTGCCAGCAGTCGAGGGCTAGCGGGAGGGGAAGAGCAGTTCTTC
cdr3_aa: CASSRGLAGGEEQFF

j_call: TRBJ1-5
d_call: .
v_call: TRBV2
cdr3_nt: TGTGCCAGCAGTGAAGGGACCTTTGACAGTCAGCCCCAGCATTTT
cdr3_aa: CASSEGTFDSQPQHF

j_call: TRBJ2-7
d_call: TRBD1
v_call: TRBV23-1
cdr3_nt: TGCGCCAGCAGACTACCACAGGGGTCTAGGGCCTACGAGCAGTACTTC
cdr3_aa: CASRLPQGSRAYEQYF

j_call: TRBJ1-1
d_call: .
v_call: TRBV7-2
cdr3_nt: TGTGCCAGCAGCGAATTAGGGGGAGACACTGAAGCTTTCTTT
cdr3_aa: CASSELGGDTEAFF

j_call: TRBJ2-7
d_call: .
v_call: TRBV4-1
cdr3_nt: TGCGCCAGCAGCCTAGGGGCTCTAGAAACCTACGAGCAGTACTTC
cdr3_aa: CASSLGALETYEQYF

j_call: TRBJ2-7
d_call: TRBD1
v_call: TRBV6-5
cdr3_nt: TGTGCCAGCAGTTACTCGGGACAGGCTGGCGAGCAGTACTTC
cdr3_aa: CASSYSGQAGEQYF

j_call: TRBJ2-7
d_call: TRBD2
v_call: TRBV18
cdr3_nt: TGTGCCAGCTCCGAGCTCGTGCTAGCGGGAGGAGAGGACTACGAGCAGTACTTC
cdr3_aa: CASSELVLAGGEDYEQYF

j_call: TRBJ1-3
d_call: .
v_call: TRBV5-5
cdr3_nt: TGTGCCGACCGGAGGAGGAATGGAAACACCATATATTTT
cdr3_aa: CADRRRNGNTIYF

j_call: TRBJ1-1
d_call: .
v_call: TRBV19
cdr3_nt: TGTGCCAGTAGTGAAAAGACAGGAAAAGGGGTCACTGAAGCTTTCTTT
cdr3_aa: CASSEKTGKGVTEAFF

j_call: TRBJ2-1
d_call: .
v_call: TRBV2
cdr3_nt: TGTGCCAGCAGTGATATTGAGCAGTTCTTC
cdr3_aa: CASSDIEQFF

j_call: TRBJ1-5
d_call: TRBD1
v_call: TRBV10-3
cdr3_nt: TGTGCCTCCCAGGGGGAAGGCAATCAGCCCCAGCATTTT
cdr3_aa: CASQGEGNQPQHF